The sequence of this T cell receptor beta chain was determined in a study of blood T cells in healthy people across ages. Through a sample-barcoded 5' primer and a J-beta primer mix, a second PCR was run for roughly 7 to 12 cycles. One entry per CDR3 protein results from TCRdb running MiXCR on the 5' RACE reads. The profile shows 780,000 or so distinct CDR3 sequences, about 56% of them singletons. Findings and caveats of the study: Leaving the PBMCs unsorted stopped any conclusive comparison of naive versus antigen-experienced cells.

This clonotype was seen ten or more times. The antigen is unknown. The CDR3 is 18 residues long. Per the germline V gene, CDR1 is LNHNV and CDR2 is YYDKDF (reference sequence). The junction had 9 bases not matched to a gene; V was cut back by 1 base and J by 0 bases. This clonotype was sampled from a man aged 40-49 years in good health. The V gene is TRBV15, the J gene TRBJ2-3; 8 positions agree with TRBD2. Sample: blood. The CDR3 region has the DNA TGTGCCACCAGCAGAGGTTCGACTAGCGAGTTTAGCACAGATACGCAGTATTTT. It encodes CATSRGSTSEFSTDTQYF.